This entry lists 2 T cell receptor beta chains sequenced from one sample in a study of blood T cells in healthy people across ages. A second roughly 7 to 11 cycle PCR used barcoded and J-beta primers. MiXCR, run by TCRdb on the 5' RACE reads, gives a single entry per CDR3 protein. The sample includes fewer than 2,000,000 distinct CDR3 sequences, roughly 43% of them seen just once. Specimen: blood. The source is a human donor in good health.

A remark on this clonotype: A single base separates this from a much larger clone, so it may be a read error. The chain is built from TRBV3-1 and TRBJ2-7; TRBD1 agrees at 8 bases. Germline assignment: CDR1 LGHDT and CDR2 YNNKEL (reference sequence). This CDR3 spans 15 amino acids. DNA for the CDR3: TGTGCCGGCAGCCCTGCAGGGGGCATCCCCTACGAGCAGTACTTC. It codes for CAGSPAGGIPYEQYF.

This clonotype appeared a few times. The gene calls are TRBV20-1 and TRBJ2-7, with a weak D call TRBD2 (7 bases). Trimming took 6 bases from V and 4 from J, leaving 22 bases between them. Looked up from germline, CDR1 is DFQATT and CDR2 is SNEGSKA (reference sequence). The CDR3 covers 15 residues. CDR3 sequence reads: CSASVGGASRYEQYF. The CDR3 DNA reads as TGCAGTGCCTCTGTGGGGGGGGCGTCAAGGTACGAGCAGTACTTC.